A single sample is the source of the 31 T cell receptor beta chains below, sequenced in a study of Ad26.COV2.S vaccination and SARS-CoV-2 variants. TCRdb's copy holds only in-frame clones and misses some; the assay was immunoSEQ multiplex PCR. The sample shows about 480,000 clones, around 88% of them seen only once. The sample's treatment: 19 received Ad26.COV2.S at low or high dose, single or two shots; about 5 received placebo; per-sample allocation not given. All samples were drawn on day 63, counting from the first vaccine or placebo injection. The source was peripheral blood, collected in a trial of Ad26.COV2.S vaccine versus placebo. All receptors derive from a person aged 18 to 59 who received the Ad26.COV2.S COVID-19 vaccine or a placebo.

The chain recombines TRBV11-2 with TRBJ1-4; the D is unclear. V lost 7 bases, J lost 0 bases, and 6 bases lay in between. Germline V gives CDR1 SGHAT, CDR2 FQNNGV. The CDR3 is 13 residues long. The CDR3: CASIRATNEKLFF. The CDR3 DNA follows: TGTGCCAGCATCCGGGCAACTAATGAAAAACTGTTTTTT.

The chain employs TRBV11-3 and TRBJ2-1; D is unresolved. The germline V gene encodes CDR1 SGHNT and CDR2 YENEEA. V lost 5 bases and J 0 bases, leaving 11 bases between the germline ends. The CDR3 is 15 amino acids. The CDR3, as DNA: TGTGCCAGCAGCCCACGGATGGGCTCCTACAATGAGCAGTTCTTC. Amino acid sequence: CASSPRMGSYNEQFF.

The V and J genes are TRBV7-6 and TRBJ2-1; 7 bases are shared with TRBD2. Germline values: CDR1 SGHVS, CDR2 FNYEAQ. V lost 5 bases, J lost 0 bases, and 7 bases stayed unmatched. The length of the CDR3 is 16 residues. The DNA of the CDR3 is TGTGCCAGCAGCCAGGCATGGGAGGGCTCCTACAATGAGCAGTTCTTC. Translation gives CASSQAWEGSYNEQFF.

The chain combines TRBV5-1 with TRBJ2-3; D is unclear. Germline assignment: CDR1 SGHRS and CDR2 YFSETQ. V lost 4 bases to trimming and J lost 0 bases, with 12 bases between them. There are 15 residues in the CDR3. The CDR3 DNA follows: TGCGCCAGCAGCCCTGGCGTCACTAGCACAGATACGCAGTATTTT. It translates to CASSPGVTSTDTQYF.

Written as DNA, the CDR3 is TGTGCCAGCAGCCAAGACGTAGTGGGCGGGGAGCTGTTTTTT. It is translated as CASSQDVVGGELFF. V gene TRBV3-1 (or the pseudogene TRBV3-2) combines with J gene TRBJ2-2; D uncertain. The V gene lost 0 bases and the J gene lost 7 bases, with 9 bases spanning the gap. The germline CDR1 and CDR2 sequences are LGHDT and YNNKEL (reference sequence). The length of the CDR3 is 14 residues.

V usage is TRBV15 and J usage is TRBJ1-6; the D gene is possibly TRBD1 (5 bases). V lost 0 bases and J 6 bases, leaving 12 bases between the germline ends. There are 16 residues in the CDR3. Germline lookup yields CDR1 LNHNV and CDR2 YYDKDF (reference sequence). The CDR3 protein is CATSRDPGRTNSPLHF. Here the CDR3 DNA reads TGTGCCACCAGCAGAGATCCAGGGCGGACTAATTCACCCCTCCACTTT.

The V and J genes are TRBV27 and TRBJ1-1, with D unclear. The CDR3 runs to 13 residues. V dropped 7 bases and J dropped 3 bases, with 12 bases sitting between them. From germline, CDR1 is MNHEY and CDR2 SMNVEV (reference sequence). The CDR3 nucleotides read TGTGCCAGCACGTCGAGCCCCCACACTGAAGCTTTCTTT. As protein: CASTSSPHTEAFF.

The chain combines TRBV28 with TRBJ1-1; D gene uncertain. V dropped 3 bases and J dropped 4 bases, with 12 bases sitting between them. This CDR3 has 14 amino acids. CDR1 MDHEN and CDR2 SYDVKM come from the germline V gene. CDR3 nucleotide sequence: TGTGCCAGCAGTTTCATCGGCTCTCCCACTGAAGCTTTCTTT. Translation: CASSFIGSPTEAFF.

This clone was picked up one time. The chain has TRBV9 and TRBJ2-1, with a possible D match to TRBD2 (5 bases). This CDR3 has 15 amino acids. Trimming took 4 bases from V and 0 from J, leaving 11 bases between them. Germline V gene lookup returns CDR1 SGDLS and CDR2 YYNGEE. The CDR3 loop is CASSLRGFSYNEQFF. CDR3 bases: TGTGCCAGCAGCTTACGGGGTTTCTCCTACAATGAGCAGTTCTTC.

The chain has TRBV12-3 or TRBV12-4 and TRBJ1-2; D unresolved. The V end lost 3 bases, the J end lost 8 bases, and 13 bases lay between the germline ends. The CDR3 contains 13 residues. In DNA form, the CDR3 reads TGTGCCAGCAGTTTGGGCCAGAATGCCGGCTACACCTTC. Translation gives CASSLGQNAGYTF.

The sample holds one count of this clone. The chain uses TRBV9 and TRBJ2-5; 8 bases align to TRBD2. The germline gives CDR1 SGDLS, CDR2 YYNGEE. This CDR3 contains 16 residues. The V segment lost 0 bases and the J segment 5 bases; nucleotides outside the gene matches: 9. Here the CDR3 reads CASSVAGRAEWETQYF. CDR3 DNA: TGTGCCAGCAGCGTAGCCGGGAGGGCCGAGTGGGAGACCCAGTACTTC.

The chain has TRBV4-1 and TRBJ2-7; 14 nucleotides match TRBD2. This CDR3 contains 18 residues. Germline trimming cut 4 bases from V and 5 bases from J; bases unmatched to any gene: 13. Germline V gives CDR1 MGHRA, CDR2 YSYEKL. CDR3 sequence (DNA): TGCGCCAGCAGCCGGGGGGGACTAGCGGGAGAAATCCCCCACGAGCAGTACTTC. Protein: CASSRGGLAGEIPHEQYF.

This clone has a single count. The chain employs TRBV9 and TRBJ2-7; tentatively, D is TRBD2 (6 bases). Per germline, CDR1 SGDLS and CDR2 YYNGEE. Trimming pared 0 bases from V and 0 bases from J, leaving 10 bases between. The CDR3 is 15 residues long. As DNA, the CDR3 is TGTGCCAGCAGCGTAGGCCGGGGGAGCTCCTACGAGCAGTACTTC. Translating it yields CASSVGRGSSYEQYF.

V is TRBV7-2 and J is TRBJ1-3; D unclear. Germline CDR1 SGHTA, CDR2 FQGNSA. This CDR3 is 13 amino acids long. Between the trimmed V and J ends, which lost 1 base and 8 bases, there was a span of 9 bases. CDR3 DNA: TGTGCCAGCAGCTTAGTCCCCGCGGACACCATATATTTT. Amino acids: CASSLVPADTIYF.

J is TRBJ1-1 and V is TRBV5-1; possible D gene TRBD1, 5 bases. Germline CDR1 reads SGHRS; CDR2 reads YFSETQ. Trimming pared 6 bases from V and 3 bases from J, leaving 12 bases between. The CDR3 length is 13 residues. The CDR3 DNA is TGCGCCAGCACCTCGATGACAGACACTGAAGCTTTCTTT. This codes for CASTSMTDTEAFF.

The chain joins TRBV10-3 to TRBJ2-2, with D possibly TRBD1 on 5 matching bases. The CDR3 is made up of 15 amino acids. With 2 bases removed from V and 4 bases from J, the gap between germline ends came to 11 bases. Per germline, CDR1 ENHRY and CDR2 SYGVKD. CDR3 DNA: TGTGCCATCAGTGAGCGATCCAGGGTCACCGGGGAGCTGTTTTTT. It yields the protein CAISERSRVTGELFF.

In its sample, this clone was seen once. V gene TRBV6-2 or TRBV6-3 combines with J gene TRBJ2-3, with TRBD2 matching 8 bases. The trim removed 5 bases at V and 2 bases at J, leaving 6 bases unmatched. Germline V gene lookup returns CDR1 MNHEY and CDR2 SVGEGT. CDR3 size: 15 residues. The CDR3 nucleotides are TGTGCCAGCAGTGGTGGCGGGAGGTTCACAGATACGCAGTATTTT. This encodes CASSGGGRFTDTQYF.

In DNA form, the CDR3 reads TGTGCCAGCAGCTCGGGACAGGGTGTGAGCTCCTACGAGCAGTACTTC. It specifies CASSSGQGVSSYEQYF. The chain couples TRBV7-9 to TRBJ2-7; 9 nucleotides line up with TRBD1. V lost 4 bases and J lost 0; bases outside the gene matches: 7. CDR3 length: 16 residues. CDR1 and CDR2 from the germline V gene are SEHNR and FQNEAQ (reference sequence). Drawing the rest from reference TRBV7-9 and TRBJ2-7, the complete variable domain is DTGVSQNPRHKITKRGQNVTFRCDPISEHNRLYWYRQTLGQGPEFLTYFQNEAQLEKSRLLSDRFSAERPKGSFSTLEIQRTEQGDSAMYLCASSSGQGVSSYEQYFGPGTRLTVT.

The chain uses TRBV2 and TRBJ2-1, with D unclear. Between the trimmed V and J ends, which lost 6 bases and 9 bases, there was a span of 9 bases. Germline CDR1 SNHLY, CDR2 FYNNEI. This CDR3 region has 11 residues. In nucleotides, the CDR3 is TGTGCCAGCAGCCCCTTGGTTGAGCAGTTCTTC. Translation gives CASSPLVEQFF.

The chain uses TRBV28 and TRBJ2-7; 11 nucleotides line up with TRBD2. Germline assignment: CDR1 MDHEN and CDR2 SYDVKM. V was clipped by 1 base and J by 5 bases; unmatched bases: 7. This CDR3 comprises 16 residues. In nucleotides, the CDR3 is TGTGCCAGCAGTTTATTCCTCGTGGGACTAGCGGACGAGCAGTACTTC. This sequence encodes CASSLFLVGLADEQYF.

The rearrangement links TRBV10-2 to TRBJ2-2; D remains ambiguous. The CDR3 totals 11 residues. CDR1 and CDR2 (germline): WSHSY, SAAADI. Trimming left V 6 bases short and J 7 bases short, with 6 bases between. CDR3 DNA: TGCGCCAGCAGCCCGTACGGGGAGCTGTTTTTT. Translated, it gives CASSPYGELFF.

Details on this clone: This specimen includes other DNA sequences encoding the same CDR3. The V and J genes are TRBV7-3 and TRBJ2-5; TRBD2 aligns across 7 bases. Germline V gene lookup returns CDR1 SGHTA and CDR2 FQGTGA. The length of the CDR3 is 13 residues. V was clipped by 6 bases and J by 2 bases; unmatched bases: 3. The CDR3 protein is CASSAGVQETQYF. The CDR3 region has the DNA TGTGCCAGCAGTGCGGGAGTACAAGAGACCCAGTACTTC.

The J gene is TRBJ2-5, the V gene TRBV9; D remains unclear. The CDR3 spans 15 residues. Germline lookup yields CDR1 SGDLS and CDR2 YYNGEE. The V and J ends lost 3 bases and 2 bases respectively, with 14 bases between them. The CDR3 DNA reads TGTGCCAGCAGCGCCGCCCCGACACGACAAGAGACCCAGTACTTC. It translates to CASSAAPTRQETQYF.

The rearrangement links TRBV11-2 to TRBJ2-1; 8 bases fit TRBD2. V was clipped by 1 base and J by 3 bases; unmatched bases: 8. Per the germline V gene, CDR1 is SGHAT and CDR2 is FQNNGV. This CDR3 is built from 17 residues. The DNA of the CDR3 is TGTGCCAGCAGCTTAGTTCGTCTAGCGGGTGGCTACAATGAGCAGTTCTTC. Encoded protein: CASSLVRLAGGYNEQFF.

There are a few counts of this clone. The rearrangement joins TRBV11-2 to TRBJ2-1; a possible D gene is TRBD2 (5 bases). V lost 1 base, J lost 4 bases, and 17 bases lay in between. CDR1 is SGHAT, CDR2 FQNNGV, per germline. The CDR3 sequence is 17 residues long. CDR3 coding DNA: TGTGCCAGCAGCTTAGTATTAGCGACTACCGTTTACAATGAGCAGTTCTTC. Protein product: CASSLVLATTVYNEQFF. The full variable domain, its missing parts supplied by reference TRBV11-2 and TRBJ2-1, is EAGVAQSPRYKIIEKRQSVAFWCNPISGHATLYWYQQILGQGPKLLIQFQNNGVVDDSQLPKDRFSAERLKGVDSTLKIQPAKLEDSAVYLCASSLVLATTVYNEQFFGPGTRLTVL.

As DNA, the CDR3 is TGTGCCAGCAGCGCAAAAAGTAGGGCACCCTATGGCTACACCTTC. It codes for CASSAKSRAPYGYTF. The chain is built from TRBV9 and TRBJ1-2; no reliable D call. Germline V gene sequence: CDR1 SGDLS, CDR2 YYNGEE. CDR3 length: 15 residues. Trimming removed 3 bases at V and 4 bases at J, with 16 bases between.

The gene calls are TRBV28 and TRBJ1-6; D is uncertain. Germline CDR1 is MDHEN and CDR2 is SYDVKM. The CDR3 loop spans 14 amino acids. Trimming took off 2 bases at V and 11 bases at J, with 13 bases between the two ends. The CDR3 region has the DNA TGTGCCAGCAGTTTACCCGGGTTGGCGACACCCCTCCACTTT. It specifies CASSLPGLATPLHF.

The rearrangement links TRBV29-1 to TRBJ2-3; D remains ambiguous. The germline V gene encodes CDR1 SQVTM and CDR2 ANQGSEA. The V and J ends lost 3 bases and 6 bases respectively, with 10 bases between them. This CDR3 comprises 12 residues. This CDR3 is CSVEFASDTQYF. The CDR3, as DNA: TGCAGCGTTGAGTTCGCCTCCGATACGCAGTATTTT.

The chain recombines TRBV3-1 (or the pseudogene TRBV3-2) with TRBJ2-7, with 10 bases identical to TRBD1. V dropped 3 bases and J dropped 1; count of bases not matched to a gene: 12. CDR1 is LGHDT and CDR2 is YNNKEL in the germline V gene (reference sequence). The CDR3 runs 18 residues. As DNA, the CDR3 is TGTGCCAGCAGCCATCCTAGCCCGACAGGGGGCGCATCCTACGAGCAGTACTTC. It translates to CASSHPSPTGGASYEQYF.

The V call is TRBV9, the J call TRBJ1-1; D gene uncertain. With 2 bases removed from V and 1 base from J, the gap between germline ends came to 9 bases. Germline values: CDR1 SGDLS, CDR2 YYNGEE. This CDR3 contains 14 residues. CDR3 protein: CASSVFPENTEAFF. The CDR3 DNA follows: TGTGCCAGCAGCGTTTTTCCAGAGAACACTGAAGCTTTCTTT.

The chain is built from TRBV4-3 and TRBJ1-4, with 8 bases that match TRBD1. The CDR3 extends over 16 amino acids. The trim removed 0 bases at V and 4 bases at J, leaving 4 bases unmatched. The germline V gene encodes CDR1 LGHNA and CDR2 YSLEER. The CDR3 loop reads CASSQDRTGLNEKLFF. The DNA of the CDR3 is TGCGCCAGCAGCCAAGACCGGACAGGGCTTAATGAAAAACTGTTTTTT.